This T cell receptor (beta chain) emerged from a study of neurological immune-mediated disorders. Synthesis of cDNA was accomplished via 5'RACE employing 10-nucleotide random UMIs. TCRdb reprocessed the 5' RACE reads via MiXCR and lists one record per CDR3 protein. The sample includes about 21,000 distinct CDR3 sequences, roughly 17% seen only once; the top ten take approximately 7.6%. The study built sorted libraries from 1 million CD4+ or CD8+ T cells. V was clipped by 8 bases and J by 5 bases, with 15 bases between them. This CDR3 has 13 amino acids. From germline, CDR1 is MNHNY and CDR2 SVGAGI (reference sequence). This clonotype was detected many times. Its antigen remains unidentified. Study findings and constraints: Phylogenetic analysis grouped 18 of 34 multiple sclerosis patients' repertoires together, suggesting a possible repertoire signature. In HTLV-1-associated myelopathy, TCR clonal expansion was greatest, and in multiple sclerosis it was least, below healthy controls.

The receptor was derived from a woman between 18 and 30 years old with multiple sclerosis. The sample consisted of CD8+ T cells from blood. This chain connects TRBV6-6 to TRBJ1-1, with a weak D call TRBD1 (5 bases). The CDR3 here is CASGLGVGTEAFF. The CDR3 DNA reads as TGTGCCAGCGGGCTAGGGGTTGGTACTGAAGCTTTCTTT.